A single sample gave rise to the 10 T cell receptor beta chains below, sequenced in a study of shared clonotypes between healthy human individuals. Measured with immunoSEQ multiplex PCR; TCRdb has only the in-frame clones, and not every one. The sample has some 2,400,000 clones, nearly 97% seen once. Sequencing used naive CD4+ T cells sorted from blood. Subset noted: CD45RA+ positively selected. These receptors all stem from a man aged 18 to 29 in good health.

V and J are TRBV6-5 and TRBJ1-6; D not resolved. V was clipped by 2 bases and J by 13 bases, with 9 bases between them. This CDR3 has 12 residues. Germline V gives CDR1 MNHEY, CDR2 SVGAGI. Written as DNA, the CDR3 is TGTGCCAGCAGTTACGGCCAATCGCCCCTCCACTTT. Protein: CASSYGQSPLHF.

The table lists this clone with a few counts. The same CDR3 is also encoded by other DNA sequences in this sample. The V and J genes are TRBV5-1 and TRBJ2-3, with D possibly being TRBD2 (6 bases). CDR1 is SGHRS, CDR2 YFSETQ, per germline. V gave up 4 bases and J gave up 2 bases, with 11 bases separating them. There are 14 residues in the CDR3. DNA for the CDR3: TGCGCCAGCAGCCCCGGGGGATTCACAGATACGCAGTATTTT. This encodes CASSPGGFTDTQYF.

The chain carries TRBV5-6 and TRBJ2-2, with 12 positions matching TRBD2. V trimming: 0 bases; J trimming: 1 base; junction bases outside the gene matches: 7. This CDR3 has 19 residues. Germline V CDR1 and CDR2: SGHDT, YYEEEE. The CDR3, as DNA: TGTGCCAGCAGCTTGGGGCCCGGACTAGCGGGGCTGAACACCGGGGAGCTGTTTTTT. It yields the protein CASSLGPGLAGLNTGELFF.

V and J are TRBV27 and TRBJ2-5; D gene uncertain. Germline CDR1 MNHEY, CDR2 SMNVEV (reference sequence). This CDR3 region has 11 residues. Trimming removed 6 bases from V and 3 bases from J, with 5 bases in between. The CDR3 sequence: CASSPEETQYF. The CDR3 DNA reads TGTGCCAGCAGCCCTGAAGAGACCCAGTACTTC.

The rearrangement links TRBV10-1 to TRBJ2-1, with D uncertain. The V and J ends lost 4 bases and 8 bases respectively, with 12 bases between them. The CDR3 is 13 residues long. Germline-derived CDR1 and CDR2 are WNHNN and SYGVQD (reference sequence). In nucleotides, the CDR3 is TGCGCCAGCAGTGCAGTCCCAGACCATGAGCAGTTCTTC. Translating it yields CASSAVPDHEQFF.

V is TRBV2 and J is TRBJ2-2, with 8 bases identical to TRBD1. CDR3 length: 17 amino acids. The J segment lost 5 bases and the V segment lost 2 bases, leaving 10 bases of the junction unmatched. Germline CDR1 is SNHLY and CDR2 is FYNNEI. DNA of the CDR3: TGTGCCAGCAGTGAAAATAGGCCAGGGGGCGATACCGGGGAGCTGTTTTTT. This encodes CASSENRPGGDTGELFF.

About this clone itself: This CDR3 is also generated by other DNA sequences in the sample. This chain links TRBV5-1 with TRBJ2-5; D may match TRBD1 or TRBD2 (5 bases each). The CDR3 has 14 amino acids. Trimming pared 0 bases from V and 4 bases from J, leaving 10 bases between. The V gene's germline CDR1 is SGHRS and CDR2 YFSETQ. The CDR3 spells CASSLGGVGETQYF. DNA of the CDR3: TGCGCCAGCAGCTTGGGAGGGGTGGGAGAGACCCAGTACTTC. Together with reference TRBV5-1 and TRBJ2-5, the CDR3 gives the full variable domain: KAGVTQTPRYLIKTRGQQVTLSCSPISGHRSVSWYQQTPGQGLQFLFEYFSETQRNKGNFPGRFSGRQFSNSRSEMNVSTLELGDSALYLCASSLGGVGETQYFGPGTRLLVL.

The genes are TRBV4-1 and TRBJ2-3, with D perhaps assigned TRBD1 or TRBD2 (5 bases each). Germline V lookup: CDR1 MGHRA, CDR2 YSYEKL. Trimming pared 4 bases from V and 2 bases from J, leaving 13 bases between. The CDR3 spans 15 residues. The CDR3 DNA reads as TGCGCCAGCAGCCCCGTAGGGACGGACACAGATACGCAGTATTTT. Its protein product is CASSPVGTDTDTQYF.

The rearrangement joins TRBV29-1 to TRBJ1-1; 8 nucleotides align to TRBD1. The CDR3 has 11 amino acids. Trimming took 7 bases from V and 8 from J; bases not matched to a gene: 6. Germline V gene sequence: CDR1 SQVTM, CDR2 ANQGSEA. In DNA, the CDR3 is TGCAGCGCTTCCCGACAGGGGGAAGCTTTCTTT. Its translation is CSASRQGEAFF.

This chain joins TRBV5-4 and TRBJ1-4, with 7 bases that match TRBD1. The CDR3 consists of 19 residues. J gave up 4 bases and V 0 bases, and 15 bases lay outside the gene matches. CDR1 is SGHNT, CDR2 YYREEE, per germline (reference sequence). CDR3 nucleotide sequence: TGTGCCAGCAGCTTGGGGTCGACAGGGTTCGAACCCAGTAATGAAAAACTGTTTTTT. This codes for CASSLGSTGFEPSNEKLFF.